This T cell receptor beta chain is drawn from a study of shared clonotypes between healthy human individuals. Study-level information: For every donor, three CD4 naive, three CD4 memory, two CD8 naive and one CD8 memory plates were used. Study-level points and caveats: Four donors held about 4.6% of naive CD4 clonotypes in common.

This clone was counted a single time. Its cognate antigen is unknown. The data were produced by immunoSEQ multiplex PCR, yet TCRdb's version contains in-frame clones alone and is incomplete. The sample has about 680,000 clones; more than 70% are singletons. Germline-derived CDR1 and CDR2 are SGHRS and YFSETQ. The CDR3 is 17 amino acids. The ends lost 4 bases at V and 1 base at J; junction bases unmatched: 13. Material: memory CD4+ T cells sorted from blood. Subset denoted: CD45RA-negative fraction. This TCR was recovered from a woman aged 25 to 39 in good health. The chain uses TRBV5-1 and TRBJ2-7, with 8 bases identical to TRBD1. In DNA, the CDR3 is TGCGCCAGCAGCGTGGGGCCCGGGACAGGAACATCCTACGAGCAGTACTTC. Protein sequence: CASSVGPGTGTSYEQYF. The whole variable domain, filled in from reference TRBV5-1 and TRBJ2-7, reads KAGVTQTPRYLIKTRGQQVTLSCSPISGHRSVSWYQQTPGQGLQFLFEYFSETQRNKGNFPGRFSGRQFSNSRSEMNVSTLELGDSALYLCASSVGPGTGTSYEQYFGPGTRLTVT.